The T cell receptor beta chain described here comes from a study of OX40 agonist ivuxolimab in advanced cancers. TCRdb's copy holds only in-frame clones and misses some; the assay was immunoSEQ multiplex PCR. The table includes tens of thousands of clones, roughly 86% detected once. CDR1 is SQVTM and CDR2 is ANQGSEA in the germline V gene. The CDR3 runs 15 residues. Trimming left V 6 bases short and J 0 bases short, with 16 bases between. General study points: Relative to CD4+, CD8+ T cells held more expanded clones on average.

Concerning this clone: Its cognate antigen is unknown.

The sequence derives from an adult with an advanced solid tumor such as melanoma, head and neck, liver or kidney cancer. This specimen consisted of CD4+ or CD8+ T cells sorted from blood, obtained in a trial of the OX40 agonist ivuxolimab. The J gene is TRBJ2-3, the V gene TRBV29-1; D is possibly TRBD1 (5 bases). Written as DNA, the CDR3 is TGCAGCGTACAAAGTGAGACAGCTAGCACAGATACGCAGTATTTT. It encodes CSVQSETASTDTQYF.